This TCR beta chain was sequenced in a study of blood T cell repertoires in COVID-19. On the study more broadly: COVID-19 samples from acute and convalescent phases originated in the United States, Italy and Spain. In each case, the material was cDNA or gDNA derived from T cells, B-cell-depleted T cells, or PBMCs.

Authors' data handling: Estimated nucleated cell counts came from reference gene primer amplification. The method was immunoSEQ multiplex PCR; TCRdb's version includes in-frame clones alone and lacks a portion of them. The V and J calls and clone size are taken from that table; D and trimming were inferred from the DNA. The table lists 150,000 to 200,000 clones, about 84% of them singletons. Germline V gene data show CDR1 as MGHRA and CDR2 as YSYEKL. CDR3 length: 17 amino acids. Germline trimming cut 4 bases from V and 2 bases from J; bases unmatched to any gene: 10. The rearrangement joins TRBV4-1 to TRBJ1-3, with 8 bases matching TRBD1. Sequencing input: peripheral blood. This sequence was found in a human donor in a cohort sampled during active COVID-19. CDR3 region: CASSPGVQGAPGNTIYF. Here the CDR3 DNA reads TGCGCCAGCAGCCCCGGGGTTCAGGGGGCGCCTGGAAACACCATATATTTT.